This T cell receptor beta chain was obtained from a study of T cells after yellow fever vaccination. Study-level background: The fractions with low cell numbers were processed using SMART-Seq v4 Ultra Low Input. Study findings and constraints: Peaking faster, on day 5 versus 15, the secondary response was nonetheless weaker. Detected again after the booster were most primary-vaccination clones, at 95% to 96% CD4 and about 90% CD8. Some clonotypes, a small share, were shared between CD4 and CD8 compartments.

The length of the CDR3 is 16 residues. Germline assignment: CDR1 SGHTA and CDR2 FQGNSA. V dropped 0 bases and J dropped 4; count of bases not matched to a gene: 5. This clonotype showed up just a few times. Antigen specificity is unknown. From the 5' RACE reads, TCRdb called clonotypes with MiXCR, one entry per CDR3 protein. The sample records 250,000 to 300,000 distinct CDR3 sequences, 7.5% to 9.5% being singletons. The clonotype was recovered from a man aged 18 to 30 who received the YFV17D yellow fever vaccine. J is TRBJ2-2 and V is TRBV7-2; 7 bases line up with TRBD1. The sequenced sample was CD4+ T cells sorted from PBMCs, obtained 5 days after the yellow fever booster vaccination. The CDR3 loop reads CASSLAPGQFTGELFF. The CDR3 nucleotides are TGTGCCAGCAGCTTAGCGCCGGGACAGTTCACCGGGGAGCTGTTTTTT.